This T cell receptor (beta chain) derives from a study of blood T cells in healthy people across ages. The CDR3 covers 11 residues. The germline V and J ends were trimmed by 0 bases and 8 bases, with 4 bases remaining between them. CDR1 and CDR2 from the germline V gene are SGDLS and YYNGEE. Through a sample-barcoded 5' primer and a J-beta primer mix, a second PCR was run for roughly 7 to 11 cycles. Every cDNA was tagged by a template-switch adaptor with 12 random nucleotides. TCRdb re-called the 5' RACE reads through MiXCR, storing one row per CDR3 protein. This table has some 1 million distinct CDR3 sequences, more than 35% appearing once. This clonotype has just a few counts.

Sequences were obtained from blood. The V call is TRBV9, the J call TRBJ2-3, with D hard to call. The sequence was obtained from a woman aged 60 to 75 in good health. The CDR3 is CASSVEGTQYF. For the CDR3, the DNA is TGTGCCAGCAGCGTAGAGGGTACGCAGTATTTT.